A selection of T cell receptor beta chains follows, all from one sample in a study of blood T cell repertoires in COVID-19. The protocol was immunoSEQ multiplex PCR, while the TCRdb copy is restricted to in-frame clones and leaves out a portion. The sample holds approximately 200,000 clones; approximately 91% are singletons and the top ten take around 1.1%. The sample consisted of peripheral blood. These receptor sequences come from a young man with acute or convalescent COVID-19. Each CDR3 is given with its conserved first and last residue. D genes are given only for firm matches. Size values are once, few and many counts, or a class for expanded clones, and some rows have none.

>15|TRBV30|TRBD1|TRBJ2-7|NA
CAWSVRTGGQYEQYF
TGTGCCTGGAGTGTTCGGACAGGGGGTCAGTACGAGCAGTACTTC
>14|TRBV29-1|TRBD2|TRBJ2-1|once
CSTKPGLAYNEQFF
TGCAGCACAAAGCCAGGACTAGCGTACAATGAGCAGTTCTTC
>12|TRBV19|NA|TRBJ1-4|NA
CASSPGLEKLFF
TGTGCCAGTAGTCCAGGGCTCGAAAAACTGTTTTTT
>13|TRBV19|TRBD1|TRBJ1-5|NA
CASRGQALGPQHF
TGTGCCAGTAGAGGACAGGCCCTGGGGCCCCAGCATTTT
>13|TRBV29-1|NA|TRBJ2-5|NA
CSVEERGPKTQYF
TGCAGCGTTGAAGAACGCGGGCCTAAGACCCAGTACTTC
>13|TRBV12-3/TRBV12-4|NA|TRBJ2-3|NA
CASSYLSTDTQYF
TGTGCCAGCAGTTACCTAAGCACAGATACGCAGTATTTT
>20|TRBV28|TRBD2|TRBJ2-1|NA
CASSPPMGGGPYSSYNEQFF
TGTGCCAGCAGCCCACCCATGGGCGGGGGGCCCTATAGCTCCTACAATGAGCAGTTCTTC
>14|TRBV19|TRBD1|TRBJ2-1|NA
CASSIVEGAAFVFF
TGTGCCAGTAGTATAGTAGAGGGGGCGGCCTTCGTCTTCTTC
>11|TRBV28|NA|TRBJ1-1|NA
CAKVRNTEAFF
TGTGCCAAAGTGAGGAACACTGAAGCTTTCTTT
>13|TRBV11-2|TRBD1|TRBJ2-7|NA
CASSSGQRYEQYF
TGTGCCAGCAGCTCGGGACAGCGCTACGAGCAGTACTTC
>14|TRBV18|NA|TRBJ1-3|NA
CASSPVRSGNTIYF
TGTGCCAGCTCACCAGTGAGGTCTGGAAACACCATATATTTT
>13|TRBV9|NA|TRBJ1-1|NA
CASSVDPGTEAFF
TGTGCCAGCAGCGTAGATCCGGGGACTGAAGCTTTCTTT
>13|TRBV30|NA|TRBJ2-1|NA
CAWSGNADNEQFF
TGTGCCTGGAGCGGGAATGCCGACAATGAGCAGTTCTTC
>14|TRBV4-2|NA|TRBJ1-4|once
CASSQGPSNEKLFF
TGTGCCAGCAGCCAGGGTCCTAGTAATGAAAAACTGTTTTTT
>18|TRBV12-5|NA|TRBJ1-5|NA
CASGLVRIGAFWNQPQHF
TGTGCTAGTGGTTTGGTTCGTATAGGGGCGTTTTGGAATCAGCCCCAGCATTTT
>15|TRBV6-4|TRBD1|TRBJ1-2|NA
CASSEGSGQGYGYTF
TGTGCCAGCAGTGAGGGGAGCGGACAGGGATATGGCTACACCTTC
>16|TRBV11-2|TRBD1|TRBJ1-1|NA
CASSSQGAGMNTEAFF
TGTGCCAGCAGCTCACAGGGGGCGGGGATGAACACTGAAGCTTTCTTT
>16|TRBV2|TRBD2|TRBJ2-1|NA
CASSSRGAGSYNEQFF
TGTGCCAGCAGTTCCCGGGGAGCGGGGAGCTACAATGAGCAGTTCTTC
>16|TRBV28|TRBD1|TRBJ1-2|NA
CASSSGTGNRGYGYTF
TGTGCCAGCAGTTCCGGGACAGGGAATCGTGGCTATGGCTACACCTTC
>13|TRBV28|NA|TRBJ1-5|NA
CASSPRLNQPQHF
TGTGCCAGCAGTCCTCGTCTCAATCAGCCCCAGCATTTT
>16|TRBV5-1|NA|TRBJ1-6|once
CASSLAGGAYNSPLHF
TGCGCCAGCAGCTTGGCCGGGGGGGCCTATAATTCACCCCTCCACTTT
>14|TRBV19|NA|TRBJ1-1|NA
CATTGLIMNTEAFF
TGTGCCACTACCGGACTGATAATGAACACTGAAGCTTTCTTT
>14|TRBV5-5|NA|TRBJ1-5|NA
CASSFFEGNQPQHF
TGTGCCAGCAGCTTTTTCGAGGGAAACCAGCCCCAGCATTTT
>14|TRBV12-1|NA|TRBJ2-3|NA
CASSTDDLTDTQYF
TGTGCCAGCAGCACAGACGACCTGACAGATACGCAGTATTTT
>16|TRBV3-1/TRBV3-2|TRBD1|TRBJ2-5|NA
CASSQVSGQGRETQYF
TGTGCCAGCAGCCAAGTCTCTGGACAGGGGCGGGAGACCCAGTACTTC
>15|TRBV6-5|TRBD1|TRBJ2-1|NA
CASSYSPGGYNEQFF
TGTGCCAGCAGTTACTCCCCAGGGGGCTACAATGAGCAGTTCTTC
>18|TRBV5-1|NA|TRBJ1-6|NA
CASSRGQPSSSYNSPLHF
TGCGCCAGCAGCCGTGGACAGCCATCGAGCTCCTATAATTCACCCCTCCACTTT
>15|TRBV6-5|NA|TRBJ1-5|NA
CASKWGLYSNQPQHF
TGTGCCAGCAAATGGGGGCTTTATAGCAATCAGCCCCAGCATTTT
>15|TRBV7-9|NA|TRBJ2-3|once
CASSPVTGQKDTQYF
TGTGCCAGCAGCCCTGTGACAGGTCAAAAAGATACGCAGTATTTT
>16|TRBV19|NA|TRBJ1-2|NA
CASSMMALKPLYGYTF
TGTGCCAGTAGTATGATGGCACTAAAACCTCTCTATGGCTACACCTTC
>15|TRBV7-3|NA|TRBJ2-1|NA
CASSADRSSYNEQFF
TGTGCCAGCAGCGCTGACAGGTCCTCCTACAATGAGCAGTTCTTC
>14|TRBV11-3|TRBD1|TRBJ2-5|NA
CASSDRQGQETQYF
TGTGCCAGCAGCGACAGACAGGGCCAAGAGACCCAGTACTTC
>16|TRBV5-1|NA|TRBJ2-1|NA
CASRLSGGGGYNEQFF
TGCGCCAGCCGCCTTTCCGGGGGCGGGGGCTACAATGAGCAGTTCTTC
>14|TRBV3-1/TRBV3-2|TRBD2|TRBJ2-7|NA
CASSPRASGYEQYF
TGTGCCAGCAGCCCGCGGGCTAGCGGCTACGAGCAGTACTTC
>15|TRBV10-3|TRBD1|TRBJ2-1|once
CAISGGQGRNNEQFF
TGTGCCATCAGTGGGGGACAGGGCAGGAACAATGAGCAGTTCTTC
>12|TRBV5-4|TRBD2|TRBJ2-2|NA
CASSLGGGELFF
TGTGCCAGCAGCTTGGGGGGGGGTGAACTGTTTTTT
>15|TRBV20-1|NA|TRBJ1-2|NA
CSASSVRGANYGYTF
TGCAGTGCTAGTTCGGTCCGGGGGGCTAACTATGGCTACACCTTC
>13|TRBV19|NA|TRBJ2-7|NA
CASKVLRSYEQYF
TGTGCCAGTAAGGTCCTGAGGAGCTACGAGCAGTACTTC
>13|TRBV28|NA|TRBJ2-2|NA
CASSLPGTGELFF
TGTGCCAGCAGTTTGCCCGGGACCGGGGAGCTGTTTTTT
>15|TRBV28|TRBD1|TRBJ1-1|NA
CASGPGQGRYTEAFF
TGTGCCAGCGGACCAGGACAGGGCAGGTACACTGAAGCTTTCTTT
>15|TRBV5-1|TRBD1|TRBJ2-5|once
CASSLEGTGEETQYF
TGCGCCAGCAGCCTGGAAGGGACAGGGGAAGAGACCCAGTACTTC
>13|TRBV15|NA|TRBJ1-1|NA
CATRYRLNTEAFF
TGTGCCACCAGGTACAGATTGAACACTGAAGCTTTCTTT
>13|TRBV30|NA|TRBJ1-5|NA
CAWSLQSNQPQHF
TGTGCCTGGAGTTTACAGAGCAATCAGCCCCAGCATTTT
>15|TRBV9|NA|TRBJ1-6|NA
CASSVGDILNSPLHF
TGTGCCAGCAGCGTAGGAGACATATTGAATTCACCCCTCCACTTT
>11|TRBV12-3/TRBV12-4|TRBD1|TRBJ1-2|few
CASSLGQGYTF
TGTGCCAGCAGTTTGGGACAGGGCTACACCTTC
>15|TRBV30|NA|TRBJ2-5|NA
CAWSPGHRVVETQYF
TGTGCCTGGAGTCCGGGGCACAGGGTAGTGGAGACCCAGTACTTC
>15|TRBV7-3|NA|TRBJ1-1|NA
CASSLTIGANTEAFF
TGTGCCAGCAGCTTAACTATAGGGGCCAACACTGAAGCTTTCTTT
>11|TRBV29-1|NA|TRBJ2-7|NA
CSAVDGAEQYF
TGCAGCGCTGTAGATGGGGCAGAGCAGTACTTC
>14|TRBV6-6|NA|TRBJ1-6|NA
CASSFLTGNSPLHF
TGTGCCAGCAGTTTTCTAACAGGGAATTCACCCCTCCACTTT
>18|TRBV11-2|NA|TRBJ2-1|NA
CASSSIQGPLGSYNEQFF
TGTGCCAGCAGCTCGATACAGGGACCATTAGGCTCCTACAATGAGCAGTTCTTC
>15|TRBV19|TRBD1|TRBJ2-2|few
CASSSSGQGSVELFF
TGTGCCAGTAGTTCCTCTGGACAGGGGAGCGTGGAGCTGTTTTTT
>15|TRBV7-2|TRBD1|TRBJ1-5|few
CASSSTGSYNQPQHF
TGTGCCAGCAGCTCGACAGGGTCATACAATCAGCCCCAGCATTTT
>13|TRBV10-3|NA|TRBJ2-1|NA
CAISDRTYNEQFF
TGTGCCATCAGTGACAGGACCTACAATGAGCAGTTCTTC
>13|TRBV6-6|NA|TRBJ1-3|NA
CASSYRVGNTIYF
TGTGCCAGCAGTTACAGAGTAGGAAACACCATATATTTT
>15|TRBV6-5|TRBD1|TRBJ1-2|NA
CASSYSTGPFYGYTF
TGTGCCAGCAGTTACTCGACAGGGCCCTTCTATGGCTACACCTTC
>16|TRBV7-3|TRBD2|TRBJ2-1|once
CASSPRTSGRIDEQFF
TGTGCCAGCAGCCCTCGGACTAGCGGGAGAATAGATGAGCAGTTCTTC
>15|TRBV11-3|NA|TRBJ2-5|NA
CASSSGLQGWETQYF
TGTGCCAGCAGCTCCGGGCTCCAGGGTTGGGAGACCCAGTACTTC